One and the same sample provided the 10 T cell receptor beta chains below, sequenced in a study of early T cells in non-severe SARS-CoV-2 infection (dated by TCRdb to the early 2020s). To prepare the library, 5' RACE was applied. Instrument on record: NextSeq 500. TCRdb trimmed the raw reads at Q25, called clones with MiXCR and kept productive beta chains. Here each entry gathers all rows of one CDR3 protein and keeps the most common genes and DNA. Recorded for this sample are approximately 56,000 distinct CDR3 sequences; roughly 9.6% of them occurred a single time. Of the sample, around 14% is held by the ten largest clones. Sample: whole blood. These receptors all stem from an adult who was a healthcare worker with PCR-confirmed SARS-CoV-2 infection or an uninfected control (not recorded which).

Concerning this clonotype itself: The conserved closing phenylalanine or tryptophan is absent in this CDR3, likely reflecting a read error. The J gene is TRBJ2-4, the V gene TRBV28, with D tentatively TRBD2 (6 bases). The germline gives CDR1 MDHEN, CDR2 SYDVKM. This CDR3 has 16 amino acids. V was clipped by 5 bases and J by 0 bases, with 14 bases between them. The DNA for the CDR3 is TGTGCCAGCAGTCCGAACCGGGGGTTAGCCAAAAACATTCAGTACTCC. Protein sequence: CASSPNRGLAKNIQYS.

This clonotype has only a few counts. The chain recombines TRBV7-9 with TRBJ2-1, with TRBD2 matching 8 bases. V gave up 8 bases and J gave up 1 base; unmatched junction bases: 4. CDR1 is SEHNR and CDR2 is FQNEAQ in the germline V gene (reference sequence). This CDR3 comprises 14 residues. This CDR3 reads CASLLAGSYNEQFF. As DNA, the CDR3 is TGTGCCAGCCTCCTAGCGGGTTCCTACAATGAGCAGTTCTTC.

The rearrangement links TRBV6-5 to TRBJ1-6; no firm D call. With 2 bases removed from V and 0 bases from J, the gap between germline ends came to 5 bases. This CDR3 spans 15 amino acids. CDR1 is MNHEY and CDR2 is SVGAGI in the germline V gene. The CDR3 here is CASSYESSYNSPLHF. The CDR3 nucleotides are TGTGCCAGCAGTTACGAGAGCTCCTATAATTCACCCCTCCACTTT.

This clonotype was detected ten times or more. V and J are TRBV6-6 and TRBJ1-2, with D tentatively TRBD1 (6 bases). The length of the CDR3 is 21 residues. Germline CDR1 MNHNY, CDR2 SVGAGI (reference sequence). Trimming shortened V by 3 bases and J by 6 bases, and 35 bases separated the two germline ends. CDR3 sequence: CASSYFLSGAPPLMGYDGYTF. The CDR3 bases are TGTGCCAGCAGTTATTTTCTCTCGGGGGCCCCTCCTCTGATGGGATATGATGGCTACACCTTC.

A word on this clonotype: This could be a read error, since a much larger clone is one nucleotide away. The chain uses TRBV20-1 and TRBJ1-1; maybe TRBD1 (6 bases). CDR3 length: 13 amino acids. CDR1 is DFQATT and CDR2 is SNEGSKA in the germline V gene (reference sequence). V was trimmed by 6 bases and J by 11 bases, leaving 22 bases between them. The CDR3 loop reads CSATGGISYAAFF. The CDR3 DNA is TGCAGTGCGACCGGGGGCATAAGTTACGCGGCTTTCTTT.

V gene TRBV12-3 or TRBV12-4 combines with J gene TRBJ2-3; 13 bases agree with TRBD2. V was clipped by 6 bases and J by 4 bases; unmatched bases: 4. The CDR3 is 15 residues long. The CDR3 nucleotides read TGTGCCAGCAGCTTCACTAGCGGGGGGGCAGATACGCAGTATTTT. Translating gives CASSFTSGGADTQYF.

The V gene is TRBV7-8, the J gene TRBJ1-4, with D perhaps TRBD1 (6 bases). CDR1 is SGHVS and CDR2 is FQNEAQ in the germline V gene. V lost 5 bases and J 10 bases, leaving 20 bases between the germline ends. The CDR3 sequence is 15 residues long. CDR3 loop: CASSPIADSWGKLFF. DNA of the CDR3: TGTGCCAGCAGCCCCATTGCGGACAGTTGGGGAAAACTGTTTTTT. Full variable domain (remainder filled in from reference TRBV7-8 and TRBJ1-4): GAGVSQSPRYKVAKRGQDVALRCDPISGHVSLFWYQQALGQGPEFLTYFQNEAQLDKSGLPSDRFFAERPEGSVSTLKIQRTQQEDSAVYLCASSPIADSWGKLFFGSGTQLSVL.

This clonotype was found a few times. The genes are TRBV27 and TRBJ2-1, with 8 bases lining up with TRBD2. Germline V gene data show CDR1 as MNHEY and CDR2 as SMNVEV (reference sequence). V was clipped by 8 bases and J by 4 bases; unmatched bases: 13. CDR3 length: 16 residues. CDR3 region: CASSRPPAGGYNEQFF. The CDR3 nucleotides read TGTGCCAGCTCCCGACCGCCGGCGGGAGGTTACAATGAGCAGTTCTTC.

This clonotype was recorded at least ten times. The chain links TRBV7-2 to TRBJ2-1; either TRBD1 or TRBD2 may supply D (5 bases each). Germline V gene sequence: CDR1 SGHTA, CDR2 FQGNSA. With 5 bases removed from V and 10 bases from J, the gap between germline ends came to 9 bases. This CDR3 contains 11 residues. The CDR3 loop reads CASSRRDEQFF. The CDR3 region has the DNA TGTGCCAGCAGCCGAAGGGACGAGCAGTTCTTC.

This clonotype was detected a few times. V usage is TRBV24-1 and J usage is TRBJ2-1, with unresolved D. Germline lookup yields CDR1 KGHDR and CDR2 SFDVKD. V lost 0 bases and J lost 1, with 12 bases in between. The CDR3 covers 17 residues. CDR3 coding DNA: TGTGCCACCAGTGATTTGGTAGCAAGCGCGTCCTACAATGAGCAGTTCTTC. It translates to CATSDLVASASYNEQFF.